These T cell receptor beta chains were read from a single sample in a study of T cell repertoires in cytomegalovirus infection. TCRdb used MiXCR to reprocess the reads, holding one entry per CDR3 protein. Among about 830,000 distinct CDR3 sequences listed, over 25% were seen once. Their specific antigens are unknown. This material consisted of cultured CD8+ T cells from PBMCs, taken from culture after CMV antigen stimulation. These receptors originate from a human donor in good health (CMV status not recorded). Some clones in this sample may be carry-over from other donors' samples. Each CDR3 is given with its conserved first and last residue. The order of the fields is D gene, clone size, V gene, J gene, CDR3 DNA, CDR3 protein. The D gene is left open where the match is weak. A clone size is listed for some rows: how often the clone was seen (once, few, many), or a class if it is expanded.

d_call: NA; clone_size: many; v_call: TRBV7-8; j_call: TRBJ2-1; cdr3_nt: TGTGCCAGCAGCTTCGACGGGAGCTCCTACAATGAGCAGTTCTTC; cdr3_aa: CASSFDGSSYNEQFF
d_call: NA; clone_size: NA; v_call: TRBV6-5; j_call: TRBJ2-7; cdr3_nt: TGTGCCAGCAGTTACAGTACTTCCTACGAGCAGTACTTC; cdr3_aa: CASSYSTSYEQYF
d_call: TRBD2; clone_size: few; v_call: TRBV28; j_call: TRBJ2-2; cdr3_nt: TGTGCCAGCAGTTTCCTTAGCGGGGGGCCCACCGGGGAGCTGTTTTTT; cdr3_aa: CASSFLSGGPTGELFF
d_call: NA; clone_size: few; v_call: TRBV7-6; j_call: TRBJ2-3; cdr3_nt: TGTGCCAGCAGCCACACCGAGAGACCGAGTGATACGCAGTATTTT; cdr3_aa: CASSHTERPSDTQYF
d_call: NA; clone_size: NA; v_call: TRBV12-3/TRBV12-4; j_call: TRBJ2-2; cdr3_nt: TGTGCCAGCAGTTACGGGACGGGGAACACCGGGGAGCTGTTTTTT; cdr3_aa: CASSYGTGNTGELFF
d_call: TRBD2; clone_size: many; v_call: TRBV7-8; j_call: TRBJ2-3; cdr3_nt: TGTGCCAGCAGCTTAGGAGCGGGGGCTTCCACAGATACGCAGTATTTT; cdr3_aa: CASSLGAGASTDTQYF
d_call: TRBD1; clone_size: few; v_call: TRBV7-3; j_call: TRBJ1-2; cdr3_nt: TGTGCCAGCAGCTTAACAGGACAGGGATCCTATGGCTACACCTTC; cdr3_aa: CASSLTGQGSYGYTF
d_call: NA; clone_size: NA; v_call: TRBV27; j_call: TRBJ2-7; cdr3_nt: TGTGCCAGCAGTTTGGGCAGTAACACCGAGCAGTACTTC; cdr3_aa: CASSLGSNTEQYF
d_call: NA; clone_size: few; v_call: TRBV28; j_call: TRBJ1-6; cdr3_nt: TGTGCCAGCAGTTCCGCCAGGGGCAATTATTCACCCCTCCACTTT; cdr3_aa: CASSSARGNYSPLHF
d_call: NA; clone_size: NA; v_call: TRBV4-3; j_call: TRBJ1-1; cdr3_nt: TGCGCCAGCAGCCAGGAAAGTCTCATGAACACTGAAGCTTTCTTT; cdr3_aa: CASSQESLMNTEAFF
d_call: TRBD2; clone_size: few; v_call: TRBV7-4; j_call: TRBJ2-1; cdr3_nt: TGTGCCAGCAGCCCCATCCTAGCGGGGGTTAACAATGAGCAGTTCTTC; cdr3_aa: CASSPILAGVNNEQFF
d_call: NA; clone_size: NA; v_call: TRBV15; j_call: TRBJ2-1; cdr3_nt: TGTGCCACCAGCAGATTGTTACCAGGGCTAGATGAGCAGTTCTTC; cdr3_aa: CATSRLLPGLDEQFF
d_call: NA; clone_size: NA; v_call: TRBV5-6; j_call: TRBJ2-7; cdr3_nt: TGTGCCAGCAGCCCGGCCTTAGGCGAACAGTACTTC; cdr3_aa: CASSPALGEQYF
d_call: NA; clone_size: NA; v_call: TRBV24-1; j_call: TRBJ2-2; cdr3_nt: TGTGCCACCAGACGAGGGGGGAAAGACACCGGGGAGCTGTTTTTT; cdr3_aa: CATRRGGKDTGELFF
d_call: NA; clone_size: NA; v_call: TRBV7-3; j_call: TRBJ2-5; cdr3_nt: TGTGCCAGCAGCATCCCCGGGGTGTTCCAAGAGACCCAGTACTTC; cdr3_aa: CASSIPGVFQETQYF
d_call: NA; clone_size: NA; v_call: TRBV2; j_call: TRBJ1-1; cdr3_nt: TGTGCCAGCAGTGAGGGCAGGAACACTGAAGCTTTCTTT; cdr3_aa: CASSEGRNTEAFF
d_call: NA; clone_size: few; v_call: TRBV4-1; j_call: TRBJ1-2; cdr3_nt: TGCGCCAGCAGCCAAGATCGAGGTGGGGGAGGCTATGGCTACACCTTC; cdr3_aa: CASSQDRGGGGYGYTF
d_call: NA; clone_size: NA; v_call: TRBV14; j_call: TRBJ2-1; cdr3_nt: TGTGCCAACAGCCAAGATCGGGGGGCGAGCGATGAGCAGTTCTTC; cdr3_aa: CANSQDRGASDEQFF
d_call: TRBD1; clone_size: many; v_call: TRBV11-2; j_call: TRBJ1-5; cdr3_nt: TGTGCCAGCAGCTCCGGGACAGCCTTCAATCAGCCCCAGCATTTT; cdr3_aa: CASSSGTAFNQPQHF
d_call: TRBD2; clone_size: few; v_call: TRBV10-3; j_call: TRBJ2-3; cdr3_nt: TGTGCCATCAGTGAGTCGAGCGGGGCTAGCACAGATACGCAGTATTTT; cdr3_aa: CAISESSGASTDTQYF
d_call: TRBD1; clone_size: NA; v_call: TRBV19; j_call: TRBJ2-2; cdr3_nt: TGTGCCGCCCGCCCGGACAGGGGAACCGGGGAGCTGTTTTTT; cdr3_aa: CAARPDRGTGELFF
d_call: TRBD1; clone_size: NA; v_call: TRBV7-6; j_call: TRBJ1-3; cdr3_nt: TGTGCCAGCAGCCCAAAGGTCAGCGGACAGGTCCAAATATATTTT; cdr3_aa: CASSPKVSGQVQIYF
d_call: NA; clone_size: few; v_call: TRBV6-1; j_call: TRBJ1-1; cdr3_nt: TGTGCCAGCTCCCTATCCCCGGGACTCGTGAACACTGAAGCTTTCTTT; cdr3_aa: CASSLSPGLVNTEAFF
d_call: NA; clone_size: NA; v_call: TRBV4-3; j_call: TRBJ2-2; cdr3_nt: TGCGCCAGCAGCCAATCCCTCACGGGCCCCGGGGAGCTGTTTTTT; cdr3_aa: CASSQSLTGPGELFF
d_call: TRBD1; clone_size: many; v_call: TRBV19; j_call: TRBJ1-5; cdr3_nt: TGTGCCAGTAGCCTTCTACGGACAGGGGTGTTAAGTAGCAATCAGCCCCAGCATTTT; cdr3_aa: CASSLLRTGVLSSNQPQHF
d_call: TRBD1; clone_size: many; v_call: TRBV10-1; j_call: TRBJ1-1; cdr3_nt: TGCGCCAGCAGTGATGGACAGGGTGGCGCTGAAGCTTTCTTT; cdr3_aa: CASSDGQGGAEAFF
d_call: TRBD1; clone_size: NA; v_call: TRBV7-6; j_call: TRBJ2-1; cdr3_nt: TGTGCCAGCAGCTCCACAGGGGGGCCGGTTGAGCAGTTCTTC; cdr3_aa: CASSSTGGPVEQFF
d_call: NA; clone_size: NA; v_call: TRBV6-6; j_call: TRBJ2-1; cdr3_nt: TGTGACATCCCCAGCAGGCCCAATGAGCAGTTCTTC; cdr3_aa: CDIPSRPNEQFF
d_call: TRBD1; clone_size: NA; v_call: TRBV7-3; j_call: TRBJ1-1; cdr3_nt: TGTGCCAGCAGCTATGGGACAGGGGGCTTGAACACTGAAGCTTTCTTT; cdr3_aa: CASSYGTGGLNTEAFF
d_call: TRBD1; clone_size: many; v_call: TRBV7-2; j_call: TRBJ1-1; cdr3_nt: TGTGCCAGCAGTCCCGTGGATGCATTGGACAGGGAGAGGAACACTGAAGCTTTCTTT; cdr3_aa: CASSPVDALDRERNTEAFF
d_call: TRBD1; clone_size: NA; v_call: TRBV25-1; j_call: TRBJ2-2; cdr3_nt: TGTGCCAGCAGAGACAGGGGGCATGTCGGGGAGCAGTTTTTT; cdr3_aa: CASRDRGHVGEQFF
d_call: NA; clone_size: few; v_call: TRBV6-1; j_call: TRBJ1-2; cdr3_nt: TGTGCCAGCAGTGACTTGGGGTTCTATGGCTACACCTTC; cdr3_aa: CASSDLGFYGYTF
d_call: NA; clone_size: many; v_call: TRBV12-3/TRBV12-4; j_call: TRBJ2-2; cdr3_nt: TGTGCCAGCAGTTCGGGACACCCCGGGGAGCTGTTTTTT; cdr3_aa: CASSSGHPGELFF
d_call: NA; clone_size: many; v_call: TRBV20-1; j_call: TRBJ1-2; cdr3_nt: TGCAGTGCTAGAGATTACCTGGGGGGCTATGGCTACACCTTC; cdr3_aa: CSARDYLGGYGYTF
d_call: NA; clone_size: few; v_call: TRBV7-6; j_call: TRBJ2-2; cdr3_nt: TGTGCCAGCAGTCCACCAGCGACCGGGGAGCTGTTTTTT; cdr3_aa: CASSPPATGELFF
d_call: NA; clone_size: many; v_call: TRBV7-2; j_call: TRBJ1-2; cdr3_nt: TGTGCCAGCAGCTCCCCCCCGAAGGGCGGGTTCGGCTACACCTTC; cdr3_aa: CASSSPPKGGFGYTF
d_call: NA; clone_size: NA; v_call: TRBV7-4; j_call: TRBJ2-5; cdr3_nt: TGTGCCAGCAGCCAGCTCGGTCAGGGATCCGAGACCCAGTACTTC; cdr3_aa: CASSQLGQGSETQYF
d_call: NA; clone_size: few; v_call: TRBV4-2; j_call: TRBJ2-7; cdr3_nt: TGTGCCAGCAGCCAAGACCTTGGATCCTACGAGCAGTACTTC; cdr3_aa: CASSQDLGSYEQYF
d_call: NA; clone_size: NA; v_call: TRBV7-9; j_call: TRBJ1-4; cdr3_nt: TGTGCCAGCGGGTCCGCTAATGAAAAACTGTTTTTT; cdr3_aa: CASGSANEKLFF
d_call: TRBD2; clone_size: many; v_call: TRBV29-1; j_call: TRBJ2-3; cdr3_nt: TGCAGCGTTGAACGGGCTAGCGGGGGGTTAGGAGTGACGCAGTATTTT; cdr3_aa: CSVERASGGLGVTQYF
d_call: NA; clone_size: once; v_call: TRBV7-9; j_call: TRBJ1-1; cdr3_nt: TGTGCCAGCAGAACGGGGTCTTGGACTGAAGCTTTCTTT; cdr3_aa: CASRTGSWTEAFF
d_call: TRBD1; clone_size: NA; v_call: TRBV27; j_call: TRBJ2-7; cdr3_nt: TGTGCCAGCAGTTTTGGGACAGGACCCGTCGAGCAGTACTTC; cdr3_aa: CASSFGTGPVEQYF
d_call: NA; clone_size: NA; v_call: TRBV7-9; j_call: TRBJ2-1; cdr3_nt: TGTGCCAGCAGCTCGCCCGACAGGATGAATGAGCAGTTCTTC; cdr3_aa: CASSSPDRMNEQFF
d_call: NA; clone_size: few; v_call: TRBV15; j_call: TRBJ1-4; cdr3_nt: TGTGCCACCAGCAGCCAGGGGAGGACTAATGAAAAACTGTTTTTT; cdr3_aa: CATSSQGRTNEKLFF
d_call: TRBD1; clone_size: NA; v_call: TRBV12-3/TRBV12-4; j_call: TRBJ2-7; cdr3_nt: TGTGCCAGCAGTTTAGTGGACAGGGCGCGGGAGCAGTACTTC; cdr3_aa: CASSLVDRAREQYF
d_call: NA; clone_size: few; v_call: TRBV24-1; j_call: TRBJ2-7; cdr3_nt: TGTGCCACCAGTGTCCTAGGACCGAAAAGGGGCGAGCAGTACTTC; cdr3_aa: CATSVLGPKRGEQYF
d_call: NA; clone_size: few; v_call: TRBV15; j_call: TRBJ1-4; cdr3_nt: TGTGCCACCAGCACAATGACAGGCTACGCAACTAATGAAAAACTGTTTTTT; cdr3_aa: CATSTMTGYATNEKLFF
d_call: NA; clone_size: NA; v_call: TRBV12-3/TRBV12-4; j_call: TRBJ1-4; cdr3_nt: TGTGCCAGCAGTACGCCTGAAAAACTGTTTTTT; cdr3_aa: CASSTPEKLFF
d_call: TRBD1; clone_size: NA; v_call: TRBV7-6; j_call: TRBJ1-1; cdr3_nt: TGTGTCAGCAGCGGACCAGGGGGCGTGAACACTGAAGCTTTCTTT; cdr3_aa: CVSSGPGGVNTEAFF
d_call: TRBD2; clone_size: NA; v_call: TRBV6-6; j_call: TRBJ2-1; cdr3_nt: TGTGCCAGCAGCGAGCGGGGGGGAAGAATCGATGAGCAGTTCTTC; cdr3_aa: CASSERGGRIDEQFF